The clone carrying this TCR beta chain was seen a handful of times. Its antigen remains unknown. The CDR3 loop spans 16 amino acids. V dropped 5 bases and J dropped 4; count of bases not matched to a gene: 11. Looked up from germline, CDR1 is MNHEY and CDR2 is SMNVEV (reference sequence). These data originate in a study of cytomegalovirus exposure and HLA in healthy donors. A multiplex PCR was run with 60 Vbeta primers and 13 Jbeta primers. Profiled with immunoSEQ multiplex PCR; TCRdb holds only in-frame clones, not every one. The data show about 92,000 clones, about 84% seen once. The study's findings and limits: Upon later analysis, HLA-associated TCR beta chains proved more clonally expanded than other, equally common chains.

The genes are TRBV27 and TRBJ1-2; 9 bases map to TRBD1. Sequencing used PBMCs. This TCR was sampled from a man aged 18 to 29 in good health and CMV-seronegative. The CDR3 DNA is TGTGCCAGCAGTCACGGCCCGGGACAGGGCGGCTATGGCTACACCTTC. Protein: CASSHGPGQGGYGYTF.